This T cell receptor (beta chain) was sequenced during a study of CD4 T cells in relation to SARS-CoV-2 and coronaviruses. Study background: Crossreactive spike epitopes shared across donors were mapped to their HLA restriction.

V lost 1 base and J 0 bases, leaving 9 bases between the germline ends. Germline V gene data show CDR1 as LGHDT and CDR2 as YNNKEL (reference sequence). This CDR3 contains 15 residues. As regards this clone: Its specificity is unknown.

Assay: immunoSEQ multiplex PCR; the TCRdb copy retains only in-frame clones and omits some. In the table there are 31,000 or so clones, roughly 70% of which are singletons. CD4+ T cells from unexposed donors were obtained before the COVID-19 pandemic (2011-2018). Isolation of CD4+ T cells took place after roughly nine days in culture. This chain joins TRBV3-1 (or the pseudogene TRBV3-2) and TRBJ2-5; D is ambiguous. The specimen sequenced was CD4+ T cells from PBMCs, cultured in vitro. The origin of this receptor is a human donor in good health. Here the CDR3 DNA reads TGTGCCAGCAGCCAAGGCACACCGTACCAAGAGACCCAGTACTTC. This sequence encodes CASSQGTPYQETQYF.